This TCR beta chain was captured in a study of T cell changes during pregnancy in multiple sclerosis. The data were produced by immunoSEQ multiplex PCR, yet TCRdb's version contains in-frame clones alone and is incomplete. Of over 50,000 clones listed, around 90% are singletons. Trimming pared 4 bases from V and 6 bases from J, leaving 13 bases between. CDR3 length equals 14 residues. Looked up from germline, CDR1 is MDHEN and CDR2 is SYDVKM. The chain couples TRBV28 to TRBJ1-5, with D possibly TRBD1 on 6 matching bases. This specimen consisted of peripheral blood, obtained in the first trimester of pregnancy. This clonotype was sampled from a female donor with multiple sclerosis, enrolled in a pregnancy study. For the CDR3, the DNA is TGTGCCAGCAGTTATCGGCAGGGGCCTCAGCCCCAGCATTTT. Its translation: CASSYRQGPQPQHF.